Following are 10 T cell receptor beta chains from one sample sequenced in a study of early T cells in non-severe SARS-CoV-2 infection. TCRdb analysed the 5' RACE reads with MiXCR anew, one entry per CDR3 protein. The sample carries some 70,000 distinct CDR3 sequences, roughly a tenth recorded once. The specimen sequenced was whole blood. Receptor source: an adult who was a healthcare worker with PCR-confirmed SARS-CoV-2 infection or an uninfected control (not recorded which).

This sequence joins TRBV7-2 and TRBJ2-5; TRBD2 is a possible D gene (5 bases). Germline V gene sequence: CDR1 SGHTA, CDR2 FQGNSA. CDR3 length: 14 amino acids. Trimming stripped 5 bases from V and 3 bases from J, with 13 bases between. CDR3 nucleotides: TGTGCCAGCAGCCCCTCTTTGAGGGAAGAGACCCAGTACTTC. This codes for CASSPSLREETQYF.

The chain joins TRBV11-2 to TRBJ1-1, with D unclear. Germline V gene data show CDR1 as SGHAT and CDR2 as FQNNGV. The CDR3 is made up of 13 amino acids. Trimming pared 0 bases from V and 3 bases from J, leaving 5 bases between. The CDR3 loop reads CASSLDADTEAFF. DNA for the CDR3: TGTGCCAGCAGCTTAGACGCGGACACTGAAGCTTTCTTT.

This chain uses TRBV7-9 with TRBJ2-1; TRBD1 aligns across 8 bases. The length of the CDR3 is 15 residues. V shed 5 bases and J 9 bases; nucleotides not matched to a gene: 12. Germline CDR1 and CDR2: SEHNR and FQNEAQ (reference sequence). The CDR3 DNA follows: TGTGCCAGCAGCGCGTTGGGGACAGGTTTGGTTGAGCAGTTCTTC. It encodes CASSALGTGLVEQFF. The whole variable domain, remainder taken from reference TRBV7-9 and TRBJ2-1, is DTGVSQNPRHKITKRGQNVTFRCDPISEHNRLYWYRQTLGQGPEFLTYFQNEAQLEKSRLLSDRFSAERPKGSFSTLEIQRTEQGDSAMYLCASSALGTGLVEQFFGPGTRLTVL.

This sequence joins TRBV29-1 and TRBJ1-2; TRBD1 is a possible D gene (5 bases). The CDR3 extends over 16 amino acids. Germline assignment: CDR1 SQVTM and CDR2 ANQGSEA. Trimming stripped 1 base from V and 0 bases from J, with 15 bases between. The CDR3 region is CSVEGILDKPNYGYTF. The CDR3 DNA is TGCAGCGTTGAAGGGATTTTGGACAAACCTAACTATGGCTACACCTTC.

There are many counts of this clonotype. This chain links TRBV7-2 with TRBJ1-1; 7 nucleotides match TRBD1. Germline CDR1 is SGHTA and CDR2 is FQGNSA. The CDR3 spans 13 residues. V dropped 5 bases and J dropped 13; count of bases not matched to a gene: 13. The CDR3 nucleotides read TGTGCCAGCAGCGCTCGGACAGGCCGGGTCAGTTTCTTT. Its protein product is CASSARTGRVSFF.

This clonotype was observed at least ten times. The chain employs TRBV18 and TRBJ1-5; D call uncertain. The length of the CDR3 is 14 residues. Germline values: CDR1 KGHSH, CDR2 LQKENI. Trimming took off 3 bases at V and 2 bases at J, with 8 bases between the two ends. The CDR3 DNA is TGTGCCAGCTCACCGGACTCGGGCAATCAGCCCCAGCATTTT. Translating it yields CASSPDSGNQPQHF.

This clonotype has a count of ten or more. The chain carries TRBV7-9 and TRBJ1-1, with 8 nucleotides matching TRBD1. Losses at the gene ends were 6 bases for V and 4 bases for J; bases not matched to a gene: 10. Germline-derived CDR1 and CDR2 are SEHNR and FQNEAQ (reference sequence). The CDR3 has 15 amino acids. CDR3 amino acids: CASRPGQGGSTEAFF. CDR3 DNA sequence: TGTGCCAGCAGACCTGGACAGGGAGGAAGCACTGAAGCTTTCTTT.

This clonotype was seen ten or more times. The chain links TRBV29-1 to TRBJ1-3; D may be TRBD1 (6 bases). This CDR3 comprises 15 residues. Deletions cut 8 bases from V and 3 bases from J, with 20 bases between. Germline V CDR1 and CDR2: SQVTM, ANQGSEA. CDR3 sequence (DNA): TGCAGCCCTAGGCGGGACACCATACTTGGAAACACCATATATTTT. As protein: CSPRRDTILGNTIYF.

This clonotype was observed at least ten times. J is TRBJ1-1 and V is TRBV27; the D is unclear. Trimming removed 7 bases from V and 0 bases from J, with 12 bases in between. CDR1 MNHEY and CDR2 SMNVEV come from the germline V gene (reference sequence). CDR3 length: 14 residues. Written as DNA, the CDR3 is TGTGCCAGCACCGGATTACTATTGAACACTGAAGCTTTCTTT. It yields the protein CASTGLLLNTEAFF.

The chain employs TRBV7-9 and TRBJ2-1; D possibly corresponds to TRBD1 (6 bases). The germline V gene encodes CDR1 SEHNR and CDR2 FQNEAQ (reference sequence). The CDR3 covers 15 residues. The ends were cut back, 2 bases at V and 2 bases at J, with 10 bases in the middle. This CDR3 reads CASSLQGSTYNEQFF. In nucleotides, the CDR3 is TGTGCCAGCAGCTTACAGGGGAGCACCTACAATGAGCAGTTCTTC.